The T cell receptor (beta chain) under discussion was sequenced for a study of metastatic and nonmetastatic thyroid tumors. Trimming shortened V by 2 bases and J by 6 bases, and 20 bases separated the two germline ends. This CDR3 has 17 amino acids. Germline assignment: CDR1 KGHSH and CDR2 LQKENI. Each patient went into thyroid surgery without having received any treatment. Overall study findings and caveats: In blood and tumor, TCR beta diversity was reportedly significantly higher in malignant thyroid tumors than in benign nodules.

A remark on this clone: Its antigen is currently unknown.

Original processing notes: It was from CDR3 differences across clinicopathological groups that a distant-metastasis classifier for papillary thyroid cancer was built. Through MiXCR, TCRdb re-clonotyped the PCR reads. In this record, the V and J calls reflect TCRdb's handling and not the investigators' own analysis. The sample shows over 9,000 clones, around 25% of them seen only once. This chain uses TRBV18 with TRBJ2-1, with D perhaps matching TRBD2 (6 bases). The receptor's source is a male donor with papillary thyroid cancer or a benign thyroid nodule (not recorded which). Some clones in this sample may be carry-over from other donors' samples. Material for sequencing was adjacent normal tissue. The CDR3 sequence: CASSPRENSARGNEQFF. Written as DNA, the CDR3 is TGTGCCAGCTCACCAAGGGAGAACTCTGCGCGGGGCAATGAGCAGTTCTTC. The entire variable domain, with the rest obtained from reference TRBV18 and TRBJ2-1, is as follows: NAGVMQNPRHLVRRRGQEARLRCSPMKGHSHVYWYRQLPEEGLKFMVYLQKENIIDESGMPKERFSAEFPKEGPSILRIQQVVRGDSAAYFCASSPRENSARGNEQFFGPGTRLTVL.